The entry below describes one TCR beta chain. Its antigen remains unknown. This record comes from a study of cytomegalovirus exposure and HLA in healthy donors. The study, taken as a whole, reports: Based on reports, TCR beta sequences accurately predicted HLA-A and HLA-B alleles for most subjects. In vitro assays verified that three CMV-associated chains recognized CMV antigens specifically.

At collection, donors were nominally healthy, but unrecorded immune exposures were probable. Germline values: CDR1 ENHRY, CDR2 SYGVKD. This CDR3 is built from 11 residues. With 4 bases removed from V and 4 bases from J, the gap between germline ends came to 5 bases. The primer mix had 60 Vbeta and 13 Jbeta primers. The assay was immunoSEQ multiplex PCR, and TCRdb's table has in-frame clones only and misses some. The table includes around 76,000 clones, under 85% detected once. The sequencing sample was made of PBMCs. The receptor was isolated from a middle-aged woman in good health and CMV-seropositive. The chain recombines TRBV10-3 with TRBJ2-7, with D uncertain. This chain's CDR3 is CAISAGYEQYF. Here the CDR3 DNA reads TGTGCCATCAGTGCGGGTTACGAGCAGTACTTC.